One T cell receptor beta chain is described in this entry. CDR3 length: 14 amino acids. The V gene's germline CDR1 is MDHEN and CDR2 SYDVKM. The V end lost 3 bases, the J end lost 5 bases, and 14 bases lay between the germline ends. The record originates from a study of control samples from healthy donors and cancer patients. TCRdb's copy holds only in-frame clones and misses some; the assay was immunoSEQ multiplex PCR. The data contain roughly 95,000 clones, around 88% of them singletons. The TCR comes from a man aged 30 to 45 in good health. The rearrangement links TRBV28 to TRBJ2-7, with D perhaps being TRBD1 or TRBD2 (5 bases each). Material for sequencing was blood. CDR3 DNA: TGTGCCAGCAGTTTCGAGGGGCAGAACCACGAGCAGTACTTC. This sequence encodes CASSFEGQNHEQYF. The full variable domain, completed using reference TRBV28 and TRBJ2-7, is DVKVTQSSRYLVKRTGEKVFLECVQDMDHENMFWYRQDPGLGLRLIYFSYDVKMKEKGDIPEGYSVSREKKERFSLILESASTNQTSMYLCASSFEGQNHEQYFGPGTRLTVT.